This TCR beta chain appears in the sequencing data of a study of breast tumors, draining lymph nodes, adjacent tissues. Samples came from axillary lymph nodes draining the breast cancer. This clonotype was seen ten or more times. Its target is not known. V lost 4 bases to trimming and J lost 2 bases; unmatched junction nucleotides: 8. This CDR3 comprises 15 residues. Per the germline V gene, CDR1 is SGHTA and CDR2 is FQGTGA. Study-wide results and limits: Luminal-like breast cancer showed significantly higher tumor–nontumor repertoire similarity than basal-like. Tumors had less TCR diversity than lymph nodes, more than nontumor tissue.

TCRdb passed the multiplex PCR reads through MiXCR, listing each CDR3 protein once. The data show about 180,000 distinct CDR3 sequences, approximately 33% seen once. The sequenced sample was axillary lymph node tissue. The chain carries TRBV7-3 and TRBJ2-7, with 7 bases that match TRBD1. This clonotype originated in a female donor with breast cancer. Some clones in this sample may be carry-over from other donors' samples. The CDR3 bases are TGTGCCAGCAGCTCATCAGGGGGTTCGGCCTACGAGCAGTACTTC. Translation gives CASSSSGGSAYEQYF.